This passage covers 32 T cell receptor beta chains from one sample sequenced in a study of T cells in Graves' hyperthyroidism and ophthalmopathy (dated by TCRdb to about 2019). Library method: multiplex PCR. Instrument on record: Illumina HiSeq 2000. Amplification of TCR beta CDR3 regions was carried out from RNA transcripts. A first-round RT-PCR of the TCR CDR3 used the HTBI primer set with the Qiagen OneStep RT-PCR kit. Clones were called with MiXCR by TCRdb after fastp trimmed the public reads at Q25, and only in-frame beta chains were retained. A single entry per CDR3 protein holds the most common genes and DNA from its merged rows. The table for this sample lists about 210,000 distinct CDR3 sequences; approximately 17% of them were counted only once. The biggest ten clones account for under 65% of the sample. Sequenced: blood. These TCRs come from a man aged 45-65 years with Graves' hyperthyroidism.

The sample holds many counts of this clonotype. The rearrangement uses TRBV7-2 and TRBJ1-1; D not resolved. Trimming left V 1 base short and J 4 bases short, with 10 bases between. CDR3 size: 14 residues. The germline CDR1 and CDR2 sequences are SGHTA and FQGNSA. CDR3 region: CASSLDRFGTEAFF. CDR3 coding DNA: TGTGCCAGCAGCTTAGACAGATTCGGCACTGAAGCTTTCTTT.

This clonotype has at least ten counts. The V gene is TRBV29-1, the J gene TRBJ2-7; 7 bases fit TRBD2. The V gene end was trimmed by 7 bases and the J gene end by 3 bases; junction bases not matched to a gene: 9. The CDR3 has 13 amino acids. Per germline, CDR1 SQVTM and CDR2 ANQGSEA. This CDR3 reads CSAIGTTDYEQYF. For the CDR3, the DNA is TGCAGCGCTATCGGGACTACCGACTACGAGCAGTACTTC.

At least ten counts were recorded for this clonotype. The genes are TRBV20-1 and TRBJ2-3; D remains unclear. This CDR3 spans 13 amino acids. Germline CDR1 and CDR2: DFQATT and SNEGSKA (reference sequence). Trimming removed 1 base at V and 2 bases at J, with 7 bases between. The CDR3 DNA sequence: TGCAGTGCTAGAGCTTACAACACAGATACGCAGTATTTT. It is translated as CSARAYNTDTQYF.

On this clonotype: A single base separates this from a much larger clone, so it may be a read error. The conserved phenylalanine or tryptophan normally closing the CDR3 is absent here, so this likely arose from a read error. The V call is TRBV12-3 or TRBV12-4, the J call TRBJ2-3, with D unresolved. This CDR3 is 14 amino acids long. Trimming took off 4 bases at V and 1 base at J, with 9 bases between the two ends. The CDR3 DNA is TGTGCCAGCAGTTCGGTAACTGGCACAGATACGCAGTATCTT. Protein: CASSSVTGTDTQYL.

V gene TRBV20-1 combines with J gene TRBJ1-4; D is unclear. This CDR3 has 13 amino acids. The V end lost 5 bases, the J end lost 5 bases, and 12 bases lay between the germline ends. Germline CDR1 is DFQATT and CDR2 is SNEGSKA (reference sequence). The CDR3 DNA reads as TGCAGTGCTGCCCCCGTGGGGAATGAAAAACTGTTTTTT. Its protein is CSAAPVGNEKLFF.

This clonotype has a handful of counts. The chain employs TRBV3-1 and TRBJ2-1; D uncertain. Germline CDR1 LGHDT, CDR2 YNNKEL (reference sequence). The CDR3 is made up of 14 amino acids. V lost 1 base and J lost 3, with 7 bases in between. CDR3 in DNA: TGTGCCAGCAGCCAAGGGGGTATCTACAATGAGCAGTTCTTC. Translation: CASSQGGIYNEQFF.

The table lists this clonotype with many counts. The CDR3 is CAISPSGTVTGELFF. CDR3 nucleotide sequence: TGTGCCATCAGTCCTAGCGGGACGGTCACCGGGGAGCTGTTTTTT. The chain links TRBV10-3 to TRBJ2-2; 9 bases map to TRBD2. The junction had 5 bases not matched to a gene; V was cut back by 5 bases and J by 4 bases. The V gene's germline CDR1 is ENHRY and CDR2 SYGVKD. This CDR3 comprises 15 residues.

The table lists this clonotype with many counts. V usage is TRBV20-1 and J usage is TRBJ2-1, with unresolved D. Trimming removed 5 bases from V and 6 bases from J, with 17 bases in between. CDR3 size: 14 residues. The V gene's germline CDR1 is DFQATT and CDR2 SNEGSKA (reference sequence). CDR3 DNA sequence: TGCAGTGCTGGACCCTCAGACCCGTCCAATGAGCAGTTCTTC. Residues: CSAGPSDPSNEQFF.

This rearrangement joins TRBV12-3 or TRBV12-4 to TRBJ2-6; D is undetermined. The CDR3 runs 13 residues. The V gene lost 7 bases and the J gene lost 0 bases, with 4 bases spanning the gap. The CDR3 DNA reads as TGTGCCAGCATGAACTCTGGGGCCAACGTCCTGACTTTC. Its protein product is CASMNSGANVLTF.

There are many counts of this clonotype. This chain uses TRBV6-1 with TRBJ2-1; the match to TRBD2 covers 11 bases. Germline lookup yields CDR1 MNHNS and CDR2 SASEGT. The CDR3 has 16 residues. J was trimmed by 2 bases and V by 4 bases; bases with no gene match: 4. The CDR3, as DNA: TGTGCCAGCAGTGTTGAACTAGCGGGGGCCTACAATGAGCAGTTCTTC. Amino acids: CASSVELAGAYNEQFF.

The chain joins TRBV6-1 to TRBJ2-3; 11 bases match TRBD2. There are 16 residues in the CDR3. CDR1 MNHNS and CDR2 SASEGT come from the germline V gene. Trimming removed 4 bases from V and 5 bases from J; junction bases left unmatched: 8. The CDR3, as DNA: TGTGCCAGCAGTGTACCCGGGACTAGCGGTGTAGATACGCAGTATTTT. Translation: CASSVPGTSGVDTQYF.

This clonotype was seen a few times. The J gene is TRBJ2-6, the V gene TRBV18; no clear D gene. The CDR3 is made up of 15 amino acids. Deletions cut 0 bases from V and 0 bases from J, with 3 bases between. Germline CDR1 is KGHSH and CDR2 is LQKENI. The CDR3 loop reads CASSPPASGANVLTF. DNA for the CDR3: TGTGCCAGCTCACCACCCGCCTCTGGGGCCAACGTCCTGACTTTC.

This clonotype was seen many times. The chain employs TRBV20-1 and TRBJ2-2; perhaps TRBD2 as D (5 bases). This CDR3 is built from 14 residues. Germline assignment: CDR1 DFQATT and CDR2 SNEGSKA (reference sequence). V lost 6 bases and J lost 2, with 13 bases in between. The CDR3 DNA sequence: TGCAGTGCGCCAATAGCGACTAACACCGGGGAGCTGTTTTTT. Its translation: CSAPIATNTGELFF.

This clonotype was picked up many times. The V call is TRBV5-1, the J call TRBJ2-1; 7 nucleotides match TRBD1. The CDR3 totals 16 residues. Germline V gene data show CDR1 as SGHRS and CDR2 as YFSETQ. The V and J ends lost 8 bases and 2 bases, in that order; junction bases with no gene match: 13. For the CDR3, the DNA is TGCGCCAGTCATATGTCGTACAGGGGACCCTACAATGAGCAGTTCTTC. Translation: CASHMSYRGPYNEQFF.

In this sample, this clonotype turned up a few times. The chain uses TRBV5-4 and TRBJ2-2, with D possibly matching TRBD2 (6 bases). V lost 2 bases to trimming and J lost 4 bases, with 27 bases between them. Germline assignment: CDR1 SGHNT and CDR2 YYREEE (reference sequence). This CDR3 has 20 amino acids. CDR3 sequence reads: CASSLKPIAAIPGSTGELFF. CDR3 coding DNA: TGTGCCAGCAGCTTAAAACCGATAGCGGCTATCCCGGGAAGCACCGGGGAGCTGTTTTTT.

Many counts were recorded for this clonotype. V is TRBV5-1 and J is TRBJ2-3, with D hard to call. The germline gives CDR1 SGHRS, CDR2 YFSETQ. V dropped 0 bases and J dropped 5 bases, with 16 bases sitting between them. This CDR3 has 16 amino acids. The CDR3 loop reads CASSLEGLLLKDTQYF. DNA of the CDR3: TGCGCCAGCAGCTTGGAGGGTTTACTTCTAAAAGATACGCAGTATTTT.

This clonotype was seen ten or more times. V is TRBV24-1 and J is TRBJ2-2, with D perhaps being TRBD1 or TRBD2 (6 bases each). Between the trimmed V and J ends, which lost 3 bases and 6 bases, there was a span of 13 bases. There are 15 residues in the CDR3. CDR1 KGHDR and CDR2 SFDVKD come from the germline V gene. The CDR3 region has the DNA TGTGCCACCAGTGATCCGGGGGCGCCCGCCGGGGAGCTGTTTTTT. Protein product: CATSDPGAPAGELFF.

The V gene is TRBV6-1, the J gene TRBJ1-4; 7 nucleotides match TRBD1. Looked up from germline, CDR1 is MNHNS and CDR2 is SASEGT. V dropped 8 bases and J dropped 14; count of bases not matched to a gene: 8. This CDR3 region has 11 residues. CDR3 protein: CASRQGGILFF. The CDR3 nucleotides are TGTGCCAGCCGACAGGGAGGAATTCTGTTTTTT.

This chain joins TRBV4-1 and TRBJ2-5, with D perhaps being TRBD1 or TRBD2 (5 bases each). Trimming shortened V by 0 bases and J by 3 bases, and 17 bases separated the two germline ends. The germline gives CDR1 MGHRA, CDR2 YSYEKL. This CDR3 is built from 17 residues. CDR3 residues: CASSQEDGRRGEETQYF. CDR3 DNA sequence: TGCGCCAGCAGCCAAGAAGATGGCCGAAGAGGGGAAGAGACCCAGTACTTC.

The rearrangement links TRBV2 to TRBJ2-3, with D perhaps TRBD2 (6 bases). The CDR3 consists of 15 residues. Trimming took 4 bases from V and 2 from J, leaving 13 bases between them. Germline V lookup: CDR1 SNHLY, CDR2 FYNNEI. In nucleotides, the CDR3 is TGTGCCAGCAGTGGCTCTAGCGTGCTCACAGATACGCAGTATTTT. Amino acids: CASSGSSVLTDTQYF.

This clonotype was seen many times. V is TRBV11-2 and J is TRBJ2-5; D is unresolved. The CDR3 length is 12 residues. The V end was cut by 0 bases, the J end by 10 bases, with 9 bases between. Germline V gives CDR1 SGHAT, CDR2 FQNNGV. The CDR3 sequence: CASSLDPALQYF. CDR3 bases: TGTGCCAGCAGCTTAGATCCGGCCCTCCAGTACTTC.

This sequence joins TRBV30 and TRBJ2-7; the D gene is possibly TRBD2 (6 bases). V lost 3 bases and J 6 bases, leaving 12 bases between the germline ends. There are 12 residues in the CDR3. Germline CDR1 and CDR2: GTSNPN and SVGIG (reference sequence). CDR3: CAWRPEGPEQYF. CDR3 nucleotides: TGTGCCTGGAGGCCGGAGGGACCCGAGCAGTACTTC.

This clonotype was detected ten times or more. V gene TRBV3-1 combines with J gene TRBJ2-5, with D possibly matching TRBD2 (5 bases). The CDR3 consists of 13 residues. The ends were cut back, 2 bases at V and 4 bases at J, with 8 bases in the middle. Germline V CDR1 and CDR2: LGHDT, YNNKEL (reference sequence). The CDR3 bases are TGTGCCAGCAGCCAACGGGGTTCAGAGACCCAGTACTTC. The encoded protein is CASSQRGSETQYF.

Many counts were recorded for this clonotype. The chain employs TRBV28 and TRBJ2-3; D assignment may be TRBD1 or TRBD2 (5 bases each). In germline, CDR1 is MDHEN, CDR2 SYDVKM. The CDR3 runs to 15 residues. V lost 3 bases to trimming and J lost 2 bases, with 12 bases between them. DNA for the CDR3: TGTGCCAGCAGTTTGCTCGGGACCGACACAGATACGCAGTATTTT. Amino acid sequence: CASSLLGTDTDTQYF.

Comments on this clonotype: A much larger clone lies one base from this, so it may be a read error. The chain employs TRBV2 and TRBJ2-3; 9 bases match TRBD1. The V gene end was trimmed by 5 bases and the J gene end by 0 bases; junction bases not matched to a gene: 3. The CDR3 sequence is 15 residues long. In germline, CDR1 is SNHLY, CDR2 FYNNEI. Here the CDR3 DNA reads TGTGCCAGCAGTTTACAGGGGGCTAGCACAGATACGCAGTATTTT. Protein: CASSLQGASTDTQYF.

This clonotype has at least ten counts. This rearrangement joins TRBV28 to TRBJ2-3, with D maybe TRBD2 (6 bases). CDR1 is MDHEN and CDR2 is SYDVKM in the germline V gene. The CDR3 spans 14 residues. Trimming took 4 bases from V and 8 from J, leaving 16 bases between them. CDR3 region: CASSYPRLVGTQYF. DNA of the CDR3: TGTGCCAGCAGTTACCCCCGACTAGTTGGTACGCAGTATTTT.

This clonotype was found many times. The chain uses TRBV12-3 or TRBV12-4 and TRBJ2-7; TRBD2 matches at 14 bases. Trimming removed 6 bases from V and 4 bases from J; junction bases left unmatched: 5. The CDR3 runs 15 residues. The CDR3 nucleotides read TGTGCCAGCAGGCTAGGGACTAGCGGGAGTTACGAGCAGTACTTC. As protein: CASRLGTSGSYEQYF.

There are many counts of this clonotype. The chain recombines TRBV30 with TRBJ2-5, with D unresolved. Germline lookup yields CDR1 GTSNPN and CDR2 SVGIG (reference sequence). Trimming cost V 2 bases and J 5 bases, with 6 bases left between them. The CDR3 spans 11 residues. The CDR3 sequence is CAWSSVETQYF. The CDR3 DNA sequence: TGTGCCTGGAGTTCAGTGGAGACCCAGTACTTC.

This clonotype was observed at least ten times. The chain is built from TRBV7-2 and TRBJ2-1, with 10 bases identical to TRBD2. With 5 bases clipped from V and 7 bases from J, the junction kept 11 bases outside the gene matches. The length of the CDR3 is 16 residues. Germline-derived CDR1 and CDR2 are SGHTA and FQGNSA. CDR3 region: CASSINSGRIINEQFF. Here the CDR3 DNA reads TGTGCCAGCAGCATCAATAGCGGGAGGATAATTAATGAGCAGTTCTTC. Together with reference TRBV7-2 and TRBJ2-1, the CDR3 gives the full variable domain: GAGVSQSPSNKVTEKGKDVELRCDPISGHTALYWYRQSLGQGLEFLIYFQGNSAPDKSGLPSDRFSAERTGGSVSTLTIQRTQQEDSAVYLCASSINSGRIINEQFFGPGTRLTVL.

This clonotype was found many times. The V call is TRBV3-1, the J call TRBJ2-1; D is undetermined. Trimming took off 3 bases at V and 5 bases at J, with 5 bases between the two ends. CDR1 is LGHDT, CDR2 YNNKEL, per germline (reference sequence). The CDR3 length is 12 residues. The CDR3 here is CASSHRNNEQFF. The CDR3 bases are TGTGCCAGCAGCCACAGGAACAATGAGCAGTTCTTC.

This clonotype has a count of ten or more. The rearrangement uses TRBV18 and TRBJ2-7; perhaps TRBD1 as D (6 bases). The germline gives CDR1 KGHSH, CDR2 LQKENI. Trimming took 2 bases from V and 1 from J, leaving 9 bases between them. CDR3 length equals 14 residues. CDR3: CASSPGQTSYEQYF. In DNA, the CDR3 is TGTGCCAGCTCACCAGGACAGACATCCTACGAGCAGTACTTC. The full variable domain, with the rest looked up from reference TRBV18 and TRBJ2-7, is NAGVMQNPRHLVRRRGQEARLRCSPMKGHSHVYWYRQLPEEGLKFMVYLQKENIIDESGMPKERFSAEFPKEGPSILRIQQVVRGDSAAYFCASSPGQTSYEQYFGPGTRLTVT.

This clonotype appeared many times. The chain carries TRBV11-2 and TRBJ2-2, with D hard to call. Germline V gives CDR1 SGHAT, CDR2 FQNNGV. CDR3 length equals 14 residues. V gave up 4 bases and J gave up 3 bases, with 9 bases separating them. CDR3: CASSSLVDTGELFF. Written as DNA, the CDR3 is TGTGCCAGCAGCTCTTTAGTGGACACCGGGGAGCTGTTTTTT. Using reference TRBV11-2 and TRBJ2-2 for the parts outside the CDR3, the full variable domain is EAGVAQSPRYKIIEKRQSVAFWCNPISGHATLYWYQQILGQGPKLLIQFQNNGVVDDSQLPKDRFSAERLKGVDSTLKIQPAKLEDSAVYLCASSSLVDTGELFFGEGSRLTVL.